Listed below are T cell receptor beta chains from one sample, sequenced in a study of blood T cell repertoires in COVID-19. Sequenced by immunoSEQ multiplex PCR; TCRdb stores in-frame clones only, minus some. The sample records 130,000 or so clones, 80% to 85% being singletons. The material sequenced was peripheral blood. Source of these receptors: a man aged 55 to 69 with acute or convalescent COVID-19. Both conserved end residues are part of each CDR3. D genes are given only for firm matches. Size is stated for part of the rows, as once, few or many counts, or as a class when the clone is expanded.

d_gene	v_gene	len	j_gene	abundance	CDR3nt	CDR3aa
TRBD2	TRBV10-3	14	TRBJ2-7	-	TGTGCCATCAGGGGGGGTCTAGCGGGTAACGAGCAGTACTTC	CAIRGGLAGNEQYF
-	TRBV4-1	15	TRBJ1-2	-	TGCGCCAGCACCCAAGCCCCGGGAATGGACTATGGCTACACCTTC	CASTQAPGMDYGYTF
-	TRBV14	13	TRBJ1-2	-	TGTGCCAGCAGCCCGACAGTAAACTATGGCTACACCTTC	CASSPTVNYGYTF
TRBD1	TRBV30	15	TRBJ2-3	-	TGTGCCTGGAGTAGGGCAGGGGGTGAGACAGATACGCAGTATTTT	CAWSRAGGETDTQYF
-	TRBV7-2	13	TRBJ2-5	once	TGTGCCAGCAGCTTTTCTGGCGGGGAGACCCAGTACTTC	CASSFSGGETQYF
-	TRBV6-5	16	TRBJ2-2	few	TGTGCCAGCAGTTACCGCCGGTTCGCGAACACCGGGGAGCTGTTTTTT	CASSYRRFANTGELFF
-	TRBV29-1	13	TRBJ2-7	-	TGCAGCGTTGTGGGGGGGGCGAGGTACGAGCAGTACTTC	CSVVGGARYEQYF
-	TRBV9	15	TRBJ2-3	-	TGTGCCAGCAGCCCCCGAGAGCGGATCACAGATACGCAGTATTTT	CASSPRERITDTQYF
-	TRBV29-1	16	TRBJ1-1	-	TGCAGCGCCCGCGGGGAGGGACCCAATTTGAACACTGAAGCTTTCTTT	CSARGEGPNLNTEAFF
-	TRBV5-4	16	TRBJ1-6	-	TGTGCCAGCAGCTCGGATCCTAGGTCCTATAATTCACCCCTCCACTTT	CASSSDPRSYNSPLHF
-	TRBV27	15	TRBJ2-2	-	TGTGCCAGCAGTTTCAACCCCAGGAACACCGGGGAGCTGTTTTTT	CASSFNPRNTGELFF
TRBD1	TRBV28	15	TRBJ1-2	-	TGTGCCAGCAGTTTCCAAGGACAGGGAATGATGGCCTACACCTTC	CASSFQGQGMMAYTF
TRBD1	TRBV5-1	15	TRBJ1-2	-	TGCGCCAGCAGCTTTACGGGACAGGGTCTTGGTGGCTACACCTTC	CASSFTGQGLGGYTF
-	TRBV29-1	13	TRBJ2-5	-	TGCAGCGCCGTTCGACAGAATTTCGGGACCCAGTACTTC	CSAVRQNFGTQYF
TRBD1	TRBV7-3	13	TRBJ2-1	few	TGTGCCAGCAGCCCAACAGGGGTTGGTGAGCAGTTCTTC	CASSPTGVGEQFF
-	TRBV30	13	TRBJ2-3	-	TGTGCCTGGAGTGTACGCGGGGCCGATACGCAGTATTTT	CAWSVRGADTQYF
-	TRBV2	13	TRBJ2-7	-	TGTGCCACCAAAGGACAGCCCTCCTACGAGCAGTACTTC	CATKGQPSYEQYF
-	TRBV18	17	TRBJ2-1	-	TGTGCCAGCTCCTCCTCGAGCCGGAGTAGTAACTACAATGAGCAGTTCTTC	CASSSSSRSSNYNEQFF
-	TRBV10-3	14	TRBJ1-5	-	TGTGCCATCAGTGAGGACCAGGGGAGTCAGCCCCAGCATTTT	CAISEDQGSQPQHF
-	TRBV9	13	TRBJ1-2	-	TGTGCCAGCAGCGTAGGAGGGCAAGGTGGCTACACCTTC	CASSVGGQGGYTF
TRBD2	TRBV5-6	15	TRBJ2-5	-	TGTGCCAGCAAAACTAGCGGGAGCCACCAAGAGACCCAGTACTTC	CASKTSGSHQETQYF
-	TRBV5-6	13	TRBJ2-7	-	TGTGCCAGCAGCCTAACTCTAGGGGGCGAGCAGTACTTC	CASSLTLGGEQYF
TRBD2	TRBV11-1	17	TRBJ2-2	few	TGTGCCAGCAGCTTAGCGCGGGAGGGGCGTAACACCGGGGAGCTGTTTTTT	CASSLAREGRNTGELFF
-	TRBV4-1	16	TRBJ1-1	-	TGCGCCAGCAGCCAAGATGAGGGCAGGGGAGCAACTGAAGCTTTCTTT	CASSQDEGRGATEAFF
-	TRBV11-2	11	TRBJ2-7	-	TGTGCCAGCAGCTCCTTCTACGAGCAGTACTTC	CASSSFYEQYF
-	TRBV21-1	21	TRBJ2-2	-	TGTGCCAGCAGCAAAGCCGCCCCGGGACTAGCGGGAGGGCCTAACACCGGGGAGCTGTTTTTT	CASSKAAPGLAGGPNTGELFF
-	TRBV7-9	14	TRBJ1-4	-	TGTGCCAGCGCCCAAGGGGGTTCGGGGGAAAAACTGTTTTTT	CASAQGGSGEKLFF
-	TRBV19	15	TRBJ1-4	-	TGTGCCAGTAGTCCTTCGCTCGCTACCGGTGAAAAACTGTTTTTT	CASSPSLATGEKLFF
-	TRBV29-1	14	TRBJ1-2	-	TGCAGCGTTGGGGGCAGGGGTACCATTTATGGCTACACCTTC	CSVGGRGTIYGYTF
-	TRBV12-5	18	TRBJ1-3	-	TGTGCTAGTGGTTTGGTACGAAAGGACAGTTTATCTGGAAACACCATATATTTT	CASGLVRKDSLSGNTIYF